The sample holds a few counts of the clone carrying this T cell receptor (beta chain). This specimen belongs to a study of blood T cell repertoires in COVID-19. Background on the study: Samples representing acute and convalescent COVID-19 were sourced from the United States, Italy and Spain.

The table came from immunoSEQ multiplex PCR; TCRdb's copy has only in-frame clones and leaves some out. The sample holds 200,000 to 250,000 clones, roughly 90% seen once. The germline CDR1 and CDR2 sequences are SGHTA and FQGNSA. The CDR3 runs 14 residues. The ends were cut back, 5 bases at V and 0 bases at J, with 10 bases in the middle. This TCR came from a young man who had recovered from COVID-19. Sequencing used peripheral blood. The chain joins TRBV7-2 to TRBJ1-1, with D possibly matching TRBD1 (6 bases). CDR3 DNA sequence: TGTGCCAGCAGCCCCGACAGGATGAACACTGAAGCTTTCTTT. Amino acids: CASSPDRMNTEAFF.